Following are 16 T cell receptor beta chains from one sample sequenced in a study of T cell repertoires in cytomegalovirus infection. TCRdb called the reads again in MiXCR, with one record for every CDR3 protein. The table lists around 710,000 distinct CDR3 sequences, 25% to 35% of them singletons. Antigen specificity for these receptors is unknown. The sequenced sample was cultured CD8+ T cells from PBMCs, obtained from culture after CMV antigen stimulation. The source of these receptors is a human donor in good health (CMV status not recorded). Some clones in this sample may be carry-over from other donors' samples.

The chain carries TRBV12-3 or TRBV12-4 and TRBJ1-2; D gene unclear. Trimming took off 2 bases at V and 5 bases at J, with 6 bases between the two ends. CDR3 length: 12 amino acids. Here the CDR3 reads CASSLSAYGYTF. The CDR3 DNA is TGTGCCAGCAGTTTATCTGCTTATGGCTACACCTTC.

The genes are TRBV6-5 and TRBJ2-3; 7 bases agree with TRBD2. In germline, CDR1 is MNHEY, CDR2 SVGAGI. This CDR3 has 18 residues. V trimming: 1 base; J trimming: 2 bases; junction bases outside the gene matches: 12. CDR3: CASSYFARGGGSTDTQYF. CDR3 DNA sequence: TGTGCCAGCAGTTACTTTGCACGTGGGGGGGGTTCCACAGATACGCAGTATTTT.

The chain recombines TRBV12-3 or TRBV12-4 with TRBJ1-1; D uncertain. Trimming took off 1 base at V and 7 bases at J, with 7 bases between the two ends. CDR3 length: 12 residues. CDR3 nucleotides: TGTGCCAGCAGTTTAGGGTCCCGTGAAGCTTTCTTT. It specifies CASSLGSREAFF.

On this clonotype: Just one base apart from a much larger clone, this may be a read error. The CDR3, as DNA: TGTGCCAGCAGCCCGGGAGGGTGGACTGAGCAGTTCTTC. Residues: CASSPGGWTEQFF. The gene calls are TRBV6-6 and TRBJ2-1; 8 nucleotides agree with TRBD2. Trimming removed 6 bases from V and 9 bases from J; junction bases left unmatched: 7. In germline, CDR1 is MNHNY, CDR2 SVGAGI (reference sequence). The CDR3 covers 13 residues.

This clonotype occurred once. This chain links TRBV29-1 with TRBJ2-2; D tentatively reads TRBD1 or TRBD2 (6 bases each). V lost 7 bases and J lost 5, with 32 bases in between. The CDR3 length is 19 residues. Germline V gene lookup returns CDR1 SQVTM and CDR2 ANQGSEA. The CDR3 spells CSAELRDTVNSRRTGELFF. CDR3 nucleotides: TGCAGCGCCGAATTGCGGGACACGGTCAACTCTCGAAGGACCGGGGAGCTGTTTTTT.

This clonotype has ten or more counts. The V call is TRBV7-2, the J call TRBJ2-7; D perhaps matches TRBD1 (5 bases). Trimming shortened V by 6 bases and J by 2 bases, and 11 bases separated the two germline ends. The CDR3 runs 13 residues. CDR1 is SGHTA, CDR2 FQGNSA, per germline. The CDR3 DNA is TGTGCCAGCAGACCCGACAGAGCCTACGAGCAGTACTTC. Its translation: CASRPDRAYEQYF.

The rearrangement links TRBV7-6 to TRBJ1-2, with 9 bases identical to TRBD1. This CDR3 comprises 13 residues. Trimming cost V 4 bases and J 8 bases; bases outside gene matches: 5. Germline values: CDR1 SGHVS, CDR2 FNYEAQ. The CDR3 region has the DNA TGTGCCAGCAGCTCAAGACAGGGGGACGGCTACACCTTC. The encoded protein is CASSSRQGDGYTF.

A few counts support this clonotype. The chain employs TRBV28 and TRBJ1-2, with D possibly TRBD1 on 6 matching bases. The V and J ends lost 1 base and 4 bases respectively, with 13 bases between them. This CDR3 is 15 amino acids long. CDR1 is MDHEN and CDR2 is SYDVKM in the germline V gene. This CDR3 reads CASSLSMDSFYGYTF. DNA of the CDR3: TGTGCCAGCAGTTTATCCATGGACAGCTTCTATGGCTACACCTTC.

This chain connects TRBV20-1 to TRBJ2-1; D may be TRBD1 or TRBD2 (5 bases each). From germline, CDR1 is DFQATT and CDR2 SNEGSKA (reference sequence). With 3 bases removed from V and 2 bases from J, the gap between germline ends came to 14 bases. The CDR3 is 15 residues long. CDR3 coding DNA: TGCAGTGCTAGGGATTGGGACGGGGCCTACAATGAGCAGTTCTTC. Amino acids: CSARDWDGAYNEQFF.

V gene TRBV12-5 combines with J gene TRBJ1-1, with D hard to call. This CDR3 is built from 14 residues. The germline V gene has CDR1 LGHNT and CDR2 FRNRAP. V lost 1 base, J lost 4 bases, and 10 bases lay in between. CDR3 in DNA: TGTGCTAGTGGTTTGGGAGCCTCGGGCACTGAAGCTTTCTTT. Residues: CASGLGASGTEAFF. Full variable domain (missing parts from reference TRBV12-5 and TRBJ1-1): DARVTQTPRHKVTEMGQEVTMRCQPILGHNTVFWYRQTMMQGLELLAYFRNRAPLDDSGMPKDRFSAEMPDATLATLKIQPSEPRDSAVYFCASGLGASGTEAFFGQGTRLTVV.

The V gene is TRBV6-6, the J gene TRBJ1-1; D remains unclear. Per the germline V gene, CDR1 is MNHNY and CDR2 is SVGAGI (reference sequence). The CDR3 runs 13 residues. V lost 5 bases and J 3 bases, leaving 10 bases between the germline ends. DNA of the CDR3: TGTGCCAGCAGTATAGGATCGGACACTGAAGCTTTCTTT. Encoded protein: CASSIGSDTEAFF.

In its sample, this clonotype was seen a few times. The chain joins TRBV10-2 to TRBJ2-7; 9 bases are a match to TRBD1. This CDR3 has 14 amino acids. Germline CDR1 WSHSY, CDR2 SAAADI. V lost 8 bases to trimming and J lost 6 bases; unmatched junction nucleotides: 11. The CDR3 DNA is TGCGCCAGCGAGTCCCGGACAGGGGACCGCGAGCAGTACTTC. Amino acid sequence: CASESRTGDREQYF.

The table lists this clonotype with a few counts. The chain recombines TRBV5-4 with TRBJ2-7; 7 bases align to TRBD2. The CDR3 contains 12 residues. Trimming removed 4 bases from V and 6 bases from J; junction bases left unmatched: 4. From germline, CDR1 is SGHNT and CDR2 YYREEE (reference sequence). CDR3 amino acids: CASSTRTSEQYF. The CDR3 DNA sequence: TGTGCCAGCAGCACCCGGACTAGCGAGCAGTACTTC.

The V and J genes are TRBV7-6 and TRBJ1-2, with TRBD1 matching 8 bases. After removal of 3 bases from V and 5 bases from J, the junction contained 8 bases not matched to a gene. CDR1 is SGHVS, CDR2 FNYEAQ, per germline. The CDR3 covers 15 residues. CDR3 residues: CASSFADREYYGYTF. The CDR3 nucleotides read TGTGCCAGCAGCTTTGCGGACAGGGAATATTATGGCTACACCTTC.

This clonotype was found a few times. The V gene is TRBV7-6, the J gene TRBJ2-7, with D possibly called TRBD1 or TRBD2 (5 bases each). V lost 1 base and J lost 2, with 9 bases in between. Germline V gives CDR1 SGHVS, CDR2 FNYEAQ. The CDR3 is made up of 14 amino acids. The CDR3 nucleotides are TGTGCCAGCAGCTTAGGGCGAGGGGCCTACGAGCAGTACGTC. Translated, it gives CASSLGRGAYEQYV.

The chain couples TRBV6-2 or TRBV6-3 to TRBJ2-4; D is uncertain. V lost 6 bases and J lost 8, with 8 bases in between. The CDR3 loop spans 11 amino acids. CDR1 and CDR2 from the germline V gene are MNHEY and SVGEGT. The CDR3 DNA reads TGTGCCAGCAGGGGAAGGGACATTCAGTACTTC. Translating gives CASRGRDIQYF.